This TCR beta chain was sequenced for a study of technical replicates of blood from several donors. Sequencing was performed with immunoSEQ multiplex PCR; in TCRdb, only in-frame clones are kept and a portion is missing. The data contain 55,000 to 85,000 clones, approximately 97% of them singletons. The germline gives CDR1 SEHNR, CDR2 FQNEAQ (reference sequence). The CDR3 has 13 amino acids. V lost 4 bases and J 10 bases, leaving 16 bases between the germline ends. The TCR comes from a human donor in good health. The chain carries TRBV7-9 and TRBJ1-1; D unclear. Sequenced input: T cells isolated from PBMCs. CDR3 DNA: TGTGCCAGCAGCTCCCCCGGGATGGTCGGAGCTTTCTTT. Translation: CASSSPGMVGAFF.